These T cell receptor beta chains were read from a single sample in a study of early T cells in non-severe SARS-CoV-2 infection. One entry per CDR3 protein, called by TCRdb with MiXCR from the 5' RACE reads. In the table there are roughly 100,000 distinct CDR3 sequences, roughly 12% of which are singletons. This sample comprised whole blood, obtained at baseline. The source is an adult who was a healthcare worker with PCR-confirmed SARS-CoV-2 infection or an uninfected control (not recorded which). CDR3s include the opening cysteine and the closing phenylalanine or tryptophan.

V	length	J	CDR3
TRBV5-5	17	TRBJ1-1	CASRPLQGSRMNTEAFF
TRBV11-3	15	TRBJ2-1	CASSPGLPPGNEQFF
TRBV12-3/TRBV12-4	12	TRBJ1-1	CASSLRVTEAFF
TRBV29-1	12	TRBJ1-1	CSVLDSPGRAFF
TRBV5-8	16	TRBJ1-2	CASSFPPGRLPYGYTF
TRBV19	14	TRBJ2-7	CASSGGTAHYEQYF
TRBV12-3/TRBV12-4	11	TRBJ1-4	CASRLGEKLFF
TRBV15	15	TRBJ1-1	CATSREGGWGTEAFF
TRBV7-6	13	TRBJ2-6	CATGTPGANVLTF
TRBV6-5	15	TRBJ2-4	CASSSLLLGKNIQYF
TRBV14	17	TRBJ1-2	CASSQVVVGEGNYGYTF
TRBV2	15	TRBJ1-3	CASSEALGGSVSIYF
TRBV28	13	TRBJ2-7	CASSLSLQGAIHF
TRBV30	15	TRBJ1-6	CAWSVDSSYNSPLHF
TRBV6-5	16	TRBJ2-7	CASSYLYRGSRDEQYF
TRBV10-3	14	TRBJ2-3	CAFSGDASTDTQYF
TRBV3-1	14	TRBJ2-5	CASSQDSSQETQYF
TRBV19	13	TRBJ2-3	CASSMRGADTQYF
TRBV29-1	14	TRBJ2-3	CSVGPWPSTDTQYF
TRBV10-3	12	TRBJ2-3	CAISSDTDTQYF
TRBV5-1	14	TRBJ2-7	CASSPVRGFNEQYF
TRBV6-1	14	TRBJ1-1	CASSEVSMNTEAFF
TRBV7-8	15	TRBJ1-2	CASSLVGRGNYGYTF
TRBV12-3/TRBV12-4	17	TRBJ1-5	CASTLKGTGGYNQPQHF
TRBV7-3	13	TRBJ1-1	CASSFSPLSEAFF
TRBV4-2	15	TRBJ2-1	CASSQDSAAPREQFF
TRBV5-1	12	TRBJ2-5	CASSRGRETQYF
TRBV13	14	TRBJ1-6	CASSLERKGSPLHF
TRBV28	14	TRBJ2-1	CASSSEQLYNEQFF
TRBV9	15	TRBJ2-1	CASSVGDPSANEQFF
TRBV7-9	14	TRBJ1-6	CASSREAPNSPLHF